This T cell receptor beta chain emerged from a study of CD8 T cells in ankylosing spondylitis (dated by TCRdb to 2016 to 2017). Study-wide context: To find TCR variants linked to disease, the study profiled T cell receptor beta repertoires in ankylosing spondylitis patients and healthy donors. Peripheral blood was sampled, and synovial fluid was additionally collected from ankylosing spondylitis patients. The full study cohort was made up of 25 ankylosing spondylitis patients and 108 healthy donors.

Broader findings and caveats from the paper: Some motif variants were previously reported in synovial fluid and blood of reactive arthritis patients, suggesting common disease-initiation mechanisms. A CD8+ phenotype was shown by the disease-linked clones, which were found at relatively low frequencies in peripheral blood. A TCR beta motif of 8 or 9 highly homologous amino acid variants appeared characteristic of blood from ankylosing spondylitis patients. The disease-linked clones were reported to be significantly enriched in matched synovial fluid samples from ankylosing spondylitis patients.

V lost 0 bases and J lost 4 bases; the stretch between them is 5 bases long. CDR3 length: 13 amino acids, cysteine to phenylalanine. Only CDR3 DNA remains: 39 bases, in frame from the first base. Reading the germline V gene gives CDR1 KGHSH and CDR2 LQKENI. The run used an Illumina HiSeq 2500. Quantitative 5'-RACE with molecular barcodes was the method used to prepare the TCR beta libraries. Per the source publication's procedure: To identify disease-linked TCR variants, a new computational method was used, one built on a probabilistic model of VDJ rearrangement. TCRdb handled the public reads itself, with Q25 trimming in fastp and clone calling in MiXCR, and kept productive beta chains. CDR3 protein sequences are deduplicated, and each keeps its most common genes and DNA. The V and J calls shown here were made by TCRdb, not taken from the authors' results. The sample contains more than 600,000 distinct CDR3 sequences, around 20% of them found a single time. Of the sample, under 20% falls within the top ten clones.

The sample holds a few counts of this clonotype. Its antigen is still unknown. Base qualities are missing; no much larger clone stands one base away. The material sequenced was blood, either unsorted or a sorted T cell fraction (not recorded which). Here the chain combines TRBV18 and TRBJ2-3; no D gene call is confident. This sequence originates from a male donor with ankylosing spondylitis. The CDR3 protein is CASSPPASDTQYF. The DNA sequence follows: TGTGCCAGCTCACCACCGGCGTCAGATACGCAGTATTTT.